This T cell receptor (beta chain) was documented in a study of blood T cells in healthy people across ages. Study information: About one barcoded beta molecule per two T cells came from capture by template switching. Whole-study results and caveats: Expanded clonotype shifts may have been confounded, as the donors had an unknown CMV status. TCR beta diversity was tightly associated with the proportion of naive T cells.

Healthy individuals of Caucasian origin from Russia, aged roughly 6 to 90, served as donors. This clonotype has a count of ten or more. Its antigen is not known. With a J-beta primer mix and a sample-barcoded 5' primer, a second PCR ran about 7 to 12 cycles. From the 5' RACE reads, TCRdb called clonotypes with MiXCR, one entry per CDR3 protein. The repertoire has hundreds of thousands of distinct CDR3 sequences, less than 35% of them found once; the top ten carry 15% to 19%. Sequencing was performed on blood. The sequence was obtained from a woman over 75 in good health.

CDR3 DNA sequence: TGTGCCAGCAGCTCCTCAGAGACCCAGTACTTC. It specifies CASSSSETQYF. This chain uses TRBV7-2 with TRBJ2-5; D not resolved. The CDR3 loop spans 11 amino acids. Per the germline V gene, CDR1 is SGHTA and CDR2 is FQGNSA. Trimming shortened V by 4 bases and J by 4 bases, and 4 bases separated the two germline ends.